These 6 T cell receptor beta chains came from one sample sequenced in a study of shared clonotypes between healthy human individuals. Clones were sequenced by immunoSEQ multiplex PCR, and TCRdb holds only the in-frame ones, with some missing. This repertoire shows more than 400,000 clones, roughly 80% found once; its top ten account for roughly 13%. Sequencing was done on a sample of PBMCs. The receptors stem from a woman aged 40 to 50 in good health. Some clones in this sample may be carry-over from other donors' samples.

CDR3 protein: CASSLGLSREQFF. DNA for the CDR3: TGTGCCAGCAGCTTGGGCCTATCCAGGGAGCAGTTCTTC. This chain joins TRBV7-2 and TRBJ2-1; D ambiguous. V was shortened by 3 bases and J by 10 bases, with 13 bases between the two germline ends. The CDR3 covers 13 residues. In germline, CDR1 is SGHTA, CDR2 FQGNSA.

The V call is TRBV7-3, the J call TRBJ2-1; TRBD2 matches at 9 bases. The CDR3 sequence is 12 residues long. V gave up 4 bases and J gave up 15 bases; unmatched junction bases: 7. Germline V gene lookup returns CDR1 SGHTA and CDR2 FQGTGA. The CDR3 bases are TGTGCCAGCAGCTCGCCGGGACTAGCTCTGTTCTTC. This gives the protein CASSSPGLALFF.

V gene TRBV14 combines with J gene TRBJ2-4; no firm D call. Trimming took 2 bases from V and 6 from J, leaving 11 bases between them. The CDR3 is made up of 14 amino acids. Germline lookup yields CDR1 SGHDN and CDR2 FVKESK. CDR3 protein: CASSQFLRGNIQYF. The CDR3 DNA is TGTGCCAGCAGCCAATTCCTTCGAGGAAACATTCAGTACTTC.

This clone was counted once. The chain uses TRBV4-3 and TRBJ2-7; 8 bases line up with TRBD1. V lost 4 bases, J lost 0 bases, and 11 bases stayed unmatched. The CDR3 sequence is 17 residues long. Germline CDR1 is LGHNA and CDR2 is YSLEER. The CDR3 region has the DNA TGCGCCAGCAGCCCAGACAGGGGCGGCCTCAGCTCCTACGAGCAGTACTTC. This codes for CASSPDRGGLSSYEQYF.

This clone was seen only once. The rearrangement joins TRBV4-3 to TRBJ2-3, with TRBD2 matching 9 bases. J was trimmed by 1 base and V by 3 bases; bases with no gene match: 8. Germline assignment: CDR1 LGHNA and CDR2 YSLEER. CDR3 length: 17 residues. The CDR3 nucleotides read TGCGCCAGCAGCCAGGCTGTGACTAGCGGTCGCACAGATACGCAGTATTTT. Translating gives CASSQAVTSGRTDTQYF.

The chain uses TRBV7-2 and TRBJ2-7; D is possibly TRBD1 or TRBD2 (5 bases each). CDR3 length: 15 residues. The V end was cut by 4 bases, the J end by 1 base, with 14 bases between. Germline values: CDR1 SGHTA, CDR2 FQGNSA. The CDR3 nucleotides read TGTGCCAGCAGCTCCGGGGCGGCCTGGTCCTACGAGCAGTACTTC. The encoded protein is CASSSGAAWSYEQYF.